These 27 T cell receptor beta chains were all obtained from the same sample, sequenced in a study of sequential checkpoint blockade in melanoma. This sample's treatment: randomized to nivolumab then ipilimumab (arm A) or the reverse (arm B). TCRdb's copy holds only in-frame clones and misses some; the assay was immunoSEQ multiplex PCR. The table has 25,000 to 35,000 clones, 75% to 90% seen once; the top ten hold around 23%. Material: CD8+ T cells sorted from blood (inferred from file names), obtained from a patient given nivolumab and ipilimumab in sequence. Source of these receptors: a human donor with melanoma.

The V and J genes are TRBV28 and TRBJ2-5, with 8 bases matching TRBD1. Germline CDR1 reads MDHEN; CDR2 reads SYDVKM. The trim removed 6 bases at V and 7 bases at J, leaving 10 bases unmatched. The CDR3 has 14 residues. The CDR3 bases are TGTGCCAGCAGGATGACAGGGGATTCGGGGACCCAGTACTTC. Translated, it gives CASRMTGDSGTQYF.

About this clone itself: The same CDR3 is also encoded by other DNA sequences in this sample. This sequence joins TRBV7-9 and TRBJ2-1; D is ambiguous. Trimming shortened V by 5 bases and J by 6 bases, and 17 bases separated the two germline ends. Germline CDR1 and CDR2: SEHNR and FQNEAQ (reference sequence). The CDR3 covers 15 residues. In DNA form, the CDR3 reads TGTGCCAGCAGCCCCCCCCGCGGTGGCTCCAATGAGCAGTTCTTC. It is translated as CASSPPRGGSNEQFF.

This rearrangement joins TRBV19 to TRBJ2-1; TRBD2 matches at 8 bases. V dropped 1 base and J dropped 5; count of bases not matched to a gene: 4. The CDR3 runs to 15 residues. From germline, CDR1 is LNHDA and CDR2 SQIVND (reference sequence). The CDR3 sequence: CASSIVAGGHNEQFF. Here the CDR3 DNA reads TGTGCCAGTAGTATAGTCGCGGGAGGTCACAATGAGCAGTTCTTC.

The table lists this clone with a few counts. This rearrangement joins TRBV13 to TRBJ2-5; TRBD2 matches at 12 bases. V trimming: 2 bases; J trimming: 4 bases; junction bases outside the gene matches: 5. CDR3 length equals 16 residues. Germline assignment: CDR1 PRHDT and CDR2 FYEKMQ (reference sequence). CDR3 in DNA: TGTGCCAGCAGCTTACTAGCGGGGGGGCCGGGAGAGACCCAGTACTTC. Translated, it gives CASSLLAGGPGETQYF.

This rearrangement joins TRBV28 to TRBJ1-2; D is undetermined. The CDR3 loop spans 14 amino acids. The V gene's germline CDR1 is MDHEN and CDR2 SYDVKM. V lost 2 bases and J lost 5, with 12 bases in between. The chain's CDR3 is CASSLMLVQYGYTF. As DNA, the CDR3 is TGTGCCAGCAGTTTAATGCTGGTCCAGTATGGCTACACCTTC.

The chain carries TRBV11-2 and TRBJ1-1; no definite D call. Germline loops: CDR1 SGHAT, CDR2 FQNNGV. The CDR3 is 13 residues long. The germline V and J ends were trimmed by 0 bases and 8 bases, with 10 bases remaining between them. In nucleotides, the CDR3 is TGTGCCAGCAGCTTAGATCCGGGGTTCGAAGCTTTCTTT. It translates to CASSLDPGFEAFF.

This clone was counted a single time. The V gene is TRBV7-8, the J gene TRBJ2-6; 7 nucleotides agree with TRBD1. The CDR3 covers 20 residues. CDR1 and CDR2 (germline): SGHVS, FQNEAQ. The V and J ends lost 1 base and 0 bases, in that order; junction bases with no gene match: 12. The CDR3, as DNA: TGTGCCAGCAGCTTAGTTAAGGGACAGCAAGGGGGCTCTGGGGCCAACGTCCTGACTTTC. The encoded protein is CASSLVKGQQGGSGANVLTF.

The CDR3 loop reads CASSLRGGTPPVAQYF. The CDR3 region has the DNA TGTGCCAGCAGCTTAAGGGGGGGAACCCCTCCGGTGGCCCAGTACTTC. This chain links TRBV7-8 with TRBJ2-5, with a possible D match to TRBD2 (7 bases). The ends were cut back, 2 bases at V and 9 bases at J, with 22 bases in the middle. Germline CDR1 SGHVS, CDR2 FQNEAQ. The CDR3 loop spans 16 amino acids.

DNA of the CDR3: TGTGCCACCAGACAGGGCCGACCCCTGCCTTACGAGCAGTACTTC. Protein: CATRQGRPLPYEQYF. The gene calls are TRBV7-9 and TRBJ2-7, with 7 bases aligning to TRBD1. CDR1 SEHNR and CDR2 FQNEAQ come from the germline V gene (reference sequence). This CDR3 contains 15 residues. V lost 10 bases, J lost 4 bases, and 16 bases stayed unmatched.

This rearrangement joins TRBV4-2 to TRBJ2-7, with D perhaps matching TRBD1 (6 bases). V dropped 5 bases and J dropped 0 bases, with 17 bases sitting between them. CDR3 length: 16 amino acids. The germline V gene encodes CDR1 LGHNA and CDR2 YNFKEQ. CDR3 region: CASSLAPGQSSYEQYF. CDR3 DNA: TGTGCCAGCAGCTTAGCGCCGGGACAAAGCTCCTACGAGCAGTACTTC.

This clone showed up just once. The V and J genes are TRBV5-1 and TRBJ2-1; D unresolved. This CDR3 region has 12 residues. Germline CDR1 reads SGHRS; CDR2 reads YFSETQ. Deletions cut 5 bases from V and 4 bases from J, with 7 bases between. The DNA for the CDR3 is TGCGCCAGCAGTTCGCTATACAATGAGCAGTTCTTC. This encodes CASSSLYNEQFF.

V gene TRBV7-9 combines with J gene TRBJ2-4; D not certain. V lost 0 bases, J lost 8 bases, and 11 bases lay in between. Germline CDR1 SEHNR, CDR2 FQNEAQ (reference sequence). CDR3 size: 14 residues. The CDR3 DNA reads as TGTGCCAGCAGCTTAGCGTCGAGCGCGCACATTCAGTACTTC. As protein: CASSLASSAHIQYF.

The chain has TRBV6-6 and TRBJ1-2, with D perhaps TRBD1 (5 bases). This CDR3 contains 14 residues. The V end was cut by 4 bases, the J end by 6 bases, with 15 bases between. The germline CDR1 and CDR2 sequences are MNHNY and SVGAGI (reference sequence). DNA of the CDR3: TGTGCCAGCAGTTTCGCGACAGCCCTCGATGGCTACACCTTC. It specifies CASSFATALDGYTF.

The chain couples TRBV10-1 to TRBJ2-5, with 8 positions matching TRBD2. Germline V gene sequence: CDR1 WNHNN, CDR2 SYGVQD (reference sequence). The CDR3 totals 16 residues. V trimming: 2 bases; J trimming: 2 bases; junction bases outside the gene matches: 7. The CDR3 spells CASSELRGGFQETQYF. The CDR3 DNA reads TGCGCCAGCAGTGAGCTTCGGGGGGGTTTTCAAGAGACCCAGTACTTC.

This chain connects TRBV27 to TRBJ2-2; D gene unclear. Trimming took off 3 bases at V and 1 base at J, with 6 bases between the two ends. Germline V gene data show CDR1 as MNHEY and CDR2 as SMNVEV (reference sequence). The CDR3 extends over 14 amino acids. The CDR3 region has the DNA TGTGCCAGCAGTTTCAACAGGAACACCGGGGAGCTGTTTTTT. Its protein is CASSFNRNTGELFF.

The chain links TRBV27 to TRBJ2-7; D may be TRBD2 (7 bases). The ends were cut back, 5 bases at V and 4 bases at J, with 12 bases in the middle. Germline V gene sequence: CDR1 MNHEY, CDR2 SMNVEV (reference sequence). CDR3 length equals 13 residues. CDR3 bases: TGTGCCAGCAGTCCGGGGGGCGCATACGAGCAGTACTTC. This encodes CASSPGGAYEQYF.

V gene TRBV28 combines with J gene TRBJ2-5; 8 nucleotides align to TRBD2. The J call may be faulty, since TRBJ2-7 better matches the DNA end. CDR1 is MDHEN and CDR2 is SYDVKM in the germline V gene. CDR3 length: 12 amino acids. This CDR3 is CATQREQYEQYF. The CDR3 DNA reads TGTGCCACCCAGCGGGAGCAATACGAGCAGTACTTC.

This rearrangement joins TRBV27 to TRBJ1-2, with 7 bases identical to TRBD1. J lost 7 bases, V lost 7 bases, and 9 bases had no gene match. Germline CDR1 MNHEY, CDR2 SMNVEV (reference sequence). The CDR3 spans 13 residues. The CDR3 nucleotides are TGTGCCAGCACTGGGGACAGACTCGGTGGCTACACCTTC. Protein product: CASTGDRLGGYTF.

The CDR3 loop reads CAISPTGYISNQPQHF. CDR3 DNA sequence: TGTGCCATCAGTCCTACAGGGTATATTAGCAATCAGCCCCAGCATTTT. The V gene is TRBV10-3, the J gene TRBJ1-5; the D gene is possibly TRBD1 (6 bases). The V end lost 5 bases, the J end lost 0 bases, and 14 bases lay between the germline ends. The germline V gene has CDR1 ENHRY and CDR2 SYGVKD. CDR3 length equals 16 residues.

A single count supports this clone. V gene TRBV7-8 combines with J gene TRBJ2-5; perhaps TRBD2 as D (6 bases). The J call may be incorrect, as the DNA end agrees better with TRBJ2-7. Germline V lookup: CDR1 SGHVS, CDR2 FQNEAQ. CDR3 length: 13 residues. The CDR3 sequence: CAVSEGRAYEQYF. The CDR3 DNA reads TGTGCCGTTTCGGAGGGTAGGGCCTACGAGCAGTACTTC.

This clone appeared a single time. The CDR3 reads CASSFREREVGTGANVLTF. CDR3 DNA sequence: TGTGCCAGCAGTTTCCGCGAGCGGGAGGTCGGCACTGGGGCCAACGTCCTGACTTTC. This chain links TRBV27 with TRBJ2-6; 9 positions agree with TRBD2. Trimming cost V 3 bases and J 2 bases; bases outside gene matches: 11. Germline V CDR1 and CDR2: MNHEY, SMNVEV (reference sequence). The CDR3 spans 19 residues.

The chain joins TRBV27 to TRBJ1-2; D is unclear. The CDR3 contains 15 residues. Trimming stripped 6 bases from V and 0 bases from J, with 14 bases between. Germline V gene data show CDR1 as MNHEY and CDR2 as SMNVEV (reference sequence). The CDR3 sequence: CASSPPGRTNYGYTF. DNA for the CDR3: TGTGCCAGCAGCCCACCCGGCAGGACTAACTATGGCTACACCTTC.

V usage is TRBV27 and J usage is TRBJ2-7; possibly TRBD2 for D (7 bases). The germline gives CDR1 MNHEY, CDR2 SMNVEV (reference sequence). The CDR3 length is 15 residues. Trimming stripped 3 bases from V and 4 bases from J, with 16 bases between. The CDR3: CASSLGGGFGYEQYF. For the CDR3, the DNA is TGTGCCAGCAGTTTGGGCGGGGGCTTCGGGTACGAGCAGTACTTC.

The chain combines TRBV18 with TRBJ2-1; perhaps TRBD2 as D (5 bases). Germline V gene data show CDR1 as KGHSH and CDR2 as LQKENI. V dropped 0 bases and J dropped 0 bases, with 9 bases sitting between them. This CDR3 contains 16 residues. CDR3 amino acids: CASSPPAGSSYNEQFF. The CDR3 DNA sequence: TGTGCCAGCTCACCACCCGCTGGGAGCTCCTACAATGAGCAGTTCTTC.

The V and J genes are TRBV11-1 and TRBJ2-3; 9 bases fit TRBD2. V lost 3 bases to trimming and J lost 0 bases; unmatched junction nucleotides: 4. CDR1 and CDR2 from the germline V gene are SGHAT and FQDESV (reference sequence). The CDR3 covers 16 residues. The CDR3 loop reads CASSFAGGPSTDTQYF. CDR3 nucleotides: TGTGCCAGCAGCTTTGCGGGAGGGCCTAGCACAGATACGCAGTATTTT.

The V call is TRBV19, the J call TRBJ2-7; D possibly corresponds to TRBD1 (5 bases). CDR3 length: 16 amino acids. From germline, CDR1 is LNHDA and CDR2 SQIVND (reference sequence). Trimming took 3 bases from V and 7 from J, leaving 22 bases between them. The CDR3 coding sequence is TGTGCCAGTAGTATGAGGTCGTGGTCCGCCTCAGGGGAGCAGTACTTC. Its protein is CASSMRSWSASGEQYF.

This chain joins TRBV13 and TRBJ2-7, with 12 bases aligning to TRBD2. Germline CDR1 reads PRHDT; CDR2 reads FYEKMQ (reference sequence). The CDR3 consists of 14 residues. V shed 5 bases and J 5 bases; nucleotides not matched to a gene: 4. In nucleotides, the CDR3 is TGTGCCAGCAGCCTAGCGGGAGGGGCCCACGAGCAGTACTTC. Translation: CASSLAGGAHEQYF.